The clone carrying this TCR beta chain was recorded a few times. Its antigen remains unidentified. These data come from a study of regulatory T cells in long-lasting Graves disease. Study summary: Graves' disease counted as persistent after over 5 years of antithyroid drugs with positive TSH receptor antibodies.

Notes on the study in general: Less diverse TCR repertoires were seen in persistent Graves' patients than in newly diagnosed ones. The study found TRBV28, TRBJ1-2 and TRBJ2-5 favored in persistent disease.

Time point noted: persistent/refractory GD, antithyroid drugs over 5 years with positive TRAb. After RNA was extracted from PBMCs, the TCR library was made from it. With EDTA tubes as the receptacles, around 10 milliliters of peripheral blood were drawn. CDR3-region Arm-PCR and iRepertoire HTBI primers produced the TCR beta libraries. Each CDR3 protein is one row after TCRdb ran MiXCR on the multiplex PCR reads. Of a few hundred thousand distinct CDR3 sequences listed, under 25% are singletons. The CDR3 runs to 17 residues. Germline assignment: CDR1 MGHRA and CDR2 YSYEKL. V lost 3 bases, J lost 0 bases, and 8 bases stayed unmatched.

This receptor was obtained from a female donor with Graves disease. This material consisted of peripheral blood mononuclear cells (PBMCs), taken when the disease was refractory, from a patient treated with antithyroid drugs. The genes are TRBV4-1 and TRBJ2-4; 7 bases match TRBD2. The CDR3 DNA reads as TGCGCCAGCAGCCACCCAAGGGAGGGTCTAGCCAAAAACATTCAGTACTTC. It yields the protein CASSHPREGLAKNIQYF.